A selection of T cell receptor beta chains follows, all from one sample in a study of blood T cell repertoires in COVID-19. Profiled with immunoSEQ multiplex PCR; TCRdb holds only in-frame clones, not every one. The data show 45,000 to 65,000 clones, more than 90% seen once. Sequenced sample: peripheral blood. The receptors originated from a human donor in a cohort sampled during active COVID-19. The CDR3 runs from the conserved cysteine through the conserved F or W. D genes are given only for firm matches. Not every row has a clone size; where given, it reads once, few, many or a size class.

CDR3: CASRATGDSNQPQHF; DNA: TGTGCCAGCAGGGCGACAGGGGATAGCAATCAGCCCCAGCATTTT; J: TRBJ1-5; D: TRBD1; size: few; V: TRBV2
CDR3: CASSWGGLGEKLFF; DNA: TGTGCCAGCAGCTGGGGGGGGCTGGGTGAAAAACTGTTTTTT; J: TRBJ1-4; D: .; size: .; V: TRBV7-2
CDR3: CASSQDTRGSDEQYF; DNA: TGTGCCAGCAGCCAAGATACCCGGGGTTCGGACGAGCAGTACTTC; J: TRBJ2-7; D: .; size: .; V: TRBV4-2
CDR3: CASSFGTGSLFF; DNA: .; J: TRBJ2-2; D: .; size: .; V: TRBV7-9
CDR3: CASSKRQGITYEQYF; DNA: TGTGCCAGCAGTAAACGACAGGGCATAACCTACGAGCAGTACTTC; J: TRBJ2-7; D: TRBD1; size: .; V: TRBV6-6
CDR3: CASSTRDRVPDTQYF; DNA: TGTGCCAGCAGTACCAGGGACAGGGTCCCAGATACGCAGTATTTT; J: TRBJ2-3; D: TRBD1; size: .; V: TRBV6-5
CDR3: CASSSSDTQYF; DNA: TGTGCCAGCAGTTCGTCAGATACGCAGTATTTT; J: TRBJ2-3; D: .; size: .; V: TRBV28
CDR3: CASSRRQESYEQYF; DNA: TGTGCCAGTAGTCGCCGACAGGAGAGCTACGAGCAGTACTTC; J: TRBJ2-7; D: .; size: .; V: TRBV19
CDR3: CASSNPGGYNEQFF; DNA: TGTGCCAGCAGTAACCCGGGAGGGTACAATGAGCAGTTCTTC; J: TRBJ2-1; D: TRBD2; size: .; V: TRBV7-2
CDR3: CASRRTVSNQPQHF; DNA: TGTGCCAGCAGGAGGACAGTGAGCAATCAGCCCCAGCATTTT; J: TRBJ1-5; D: .; size: .; V: TRBV2
CDR3: CAWRGIGERSPLHF; DNA: TGTGCCTGGAGAGGCATCGGGGAACGTTCACCCCTCCACTTT; J: TRBJ1-6; D: .; size: once; V: TRBV30
CDR3: CASRGAGDEQFF; DNA: TGTGCCAGCAGAGGAGCCGGCGATGAGCAGTTCTTC; J: TRBJ2-1; D: .; size: .; V: TRBV7-2
CDR3: CASSINPLTGYTF; DNA: TGTGCCAGTAGTATCAACCCCCTAACGGGCTACACCTTC; J: TRBJ1-2; D: .; size: .; V: TRBV19
CDR3: CAIRSTEYNEQFF; DNA: TGTGCCATCAGATCGACAGAATACAATGAGCAGTTCTTC; J: TRBJ2-1; D: .; size: .; V: TRBV10-3
CDR3: CASSEYRGEGEQFF; DNA: TGTGCCAGCAGTGAATACAGGGGAGAGGGTGAGCAGTTCTTC; J: TRBJ2-1; D: TRBD1; size: once; V: TRBV27
CDR3: CASRVQGAGVLTF; DNA: TGTGCCAGCAGAGTACAGGGGGCCGGCGTCCTGACTTTC; J: TRBJ2-6; D: TRBD1; size: .; V: TRBV2
CDR3: CASSIEEADYGYTF; DNA: TGTGCCAGTAGTATTGAAGAGGCTGACTATGGCTACACCTTC; J: TRBJ1-2; D: .; size: .; V: TRBV19
CDR3: CASSLGQGAGNTIYF; DNA: TGTGCCAGCAGCCTGGGACAGGGGGCAGGAAACACCATATATTTT; J: TRBJ1-3; D: TRBD1; size: .; V: TRBV5-6
CDR3: CSAGTGGGYGYTF; DNA: TGCAGCGCCGGGACAGGGGGAGGTTATGGCTACACCTTC; J: TRBJ1-2; D: TRBD1; size: .; V: TRBV29-1
CDR3: CASSQGPGDYGYTF; DNA: TGTGCCAGCAGCCAAGGGCCAGGGGACTATGGCTACACCTTC; J: TRBJ1-2; D: .; size: .; V: TRBV3-1/TRBV3-2
CDR3: CASSWGAEQYF; DNA: TGTGCCAGCAGTTGGGGCGCCGAGCAGTACTTC; J: TRBJ2-7; D: .; size: .; V: TRBV27
CDR3: CASSQDFVVGSPLHF; DNA: TGCGCCAGCAGCCAAGATTTCGTTGTCGGTTCACCCCTCCACTTT; J: TRBJ1-6; D: .; size: once; V: TRBV4-3
CDR3: CASRPRLANTGELFF; DNA: TGTGCCAGCAGACCGAGGTTAGCGAACACCGGGGAGCTGTTTTTT; J: TRBJ2-2; D: .; size: .; V: TRBV6-5
CDR3: CASSFPGTGNTEAFF; DNA: TGTGCCAGCAGCTTCCCTGGGACAGGGAACACTGAAGCTTTCTTT; J: TRBJ1-1; D: TRBD1; size: .; V: TRBV5-6
CDR3: CSFTGGETQYF; DNA: TGCAGCTTTACGGGAGGGGAGACCCAGTACTTC; J: TRBJ2-5; D: TRBD2; size: once; V: TRBV29-1
CDR3: CASSIGSGSAPDTQYF; DNA: TGTGCCAGTAGTATAGGGTCGGGGTCGGCGCCAGATACGCAGTATTTT; J: TRBJ2-3; D: .; size: .; V: TRBV19
CDR3: CASSQATGSDRGLPNEQFF; DNA: TGCGCCAGCAGCCAAGCGACTGGGTCCGACAGGGGGCTCCCCAATGAGCAGTTCTTC; J: TRBJ2-1; D: TRBD1; size: .; V: TRBV4-3
CDR3: CASSISGSSYNEQFF; DNA: TGTGCCAGTAGTATATCTGGCAGCTCCTACAATGAGCAGTTCTTC; J: TRBJ2-1; D: .; size: .; V: TRBV19
CDR3: CASSIGRRDEQYF; DNA: TGTGCCAGCTCGATCGGGAGGAGGGACGAGCAGTACTTC; J: TRBJ2-7; D: TRBD2; size: .; V: TRBV18
CDR3: CASSPTLLEGEKLFF; DNA: TGTGCCAGCTCACCGACACTTTTGGAGGGCGAAAAACTGTTTTTT; J: TRBJ1-4; D: .; size: .; V: TRBV18
CDR3: CASSEERPANFDEQFF; DNA: TGTGCCAGCAGTGAGGAGCGGCCGGCTAACTTCGATGAGCAGTTCTTC; J: TRBJ2-1; D: .; size: .; V: TRBV2
CDR3: CASSLYWLRRENTEAFF; DNA: TGTGCCAGCAGTTTATATTGGCTGCGTCGGGAGAACACTGAAGCTTTCTTT; J: TRBJ1-1; D: .; size: .; V: TRBV28
CDR3: CASSQAGTRETQYF; DNA: TGTGCCAGCAGTCAGGCCGGCACCCGGGAGACCCAGTACTTC; J: TRBJ2-5; D: .; size: once; V: TRBV9
CDR3: CASSELPGQGYHEQFF; DNA: TGTGCCAGCAGTGAACTTCCCGGACAGGGTTATCATGAGCAGTTCTTC; J: TRBJ2-1; D: TRBD1; size: .; V: TRBV6-1
CDR3: CASWPTGSRTGELFF; DNA: TGCGCCAGCTGGCCCACCGGGAGCCGCACCGGGGAGCTGTTTTTT; J: TRBJ2-2; D: .; size: .; V: TRBV10-1
CDR3: CASSRPGQGYHEQYF; DNA: TGTGCCAGCAGCCGACCCGGACAGGGGTACCACGAGCAGTACTTC; J: TRBJ2-7; D: TRBD1; size: once; V: TRBV28
CDR3: CASSPGVGDSEKLFF; DNA: TGTGCCAGCAGCCCCGGAGTAGGGGATTCTGAAAAACTGTTTTTT; J: TRBJ1-4; D: .; size: once; V: TRBV6-5
CDR3: CASSLLLAGADEQYF; DNA: TGTGCCAGCAGCCTTCTACTAGCGGGGGCTGACGAGCAGTACTTC; J: TRBJ2-7; D: TRBD2; size: .; V: TRBV4-2
CDR3: CASSLVGTGGYTF; DNA: TGTGCCAGCAGCTTAGTCGGGACAGGGGGCTACACCTTC; J: TRBJ1-2; D: TRBD1; size: .; V: TRBV7-2
CDR3: CASSFQGAYGYTF; DNA: TGTGCCAGCAGCTTCCAGGGGGCGTATGGCTACACCTTC; J: TRBJ1-2; D: TRBD1; size: .; V: TRBV9
CDR3: CASSLMDRGAFF; DNA: TGTGCCAGCAGTTTAATGGACAGGGGAGCTTTCTTT; J: TRBJ1-1; D: TRBD1; size: .; V: TRBV28
CDR3: CATRRGQNEQFF; DNA: TGCGCCACCCGTAGGGGGCAGAATGAGCAGTTCTTC; J: TRBJ2-1; D: TRBD1; size: .; V: TRBV10-2
CDR3: CASSVRREGGNQPQHF; DNA: TGTGCCAGTAGTGTAAGGAGGGAGGGCGGCAATCAGCCCCAGCATTTT; J: TRBJ1-5; D: .; size: .; V: TRBV19
CDR3: CATARDREDEKLFF; DNA: TGTGCCACCGCCAGGGACAGGGAGGATGAAAAACTGTTTTTT; J: TRBJ1-4; D: TRBD1; size: .; V: TRBV15
CDR3: CASSLQGAEEQFF; DNA: TGTGCCAGCAGCCTACAGGGGGCGGAGGAGCAGTTCTTC; J: TRBJ2-1; D: TRBD1; size: .; V: TRBV5-8
CDR3: CASTRGGFLLDNEQFF; DNA: TGTGCCAGCACTCGCGGGGGGTTTCTATTGGACAATGAGCAGTTCTTC; J: TRBJ2-1; D: TRBD2; size: .; V: TRBV11-1
CDR3: CASSLGGGAEAGELFF; DNA: TGTGCCAGCAGCTTAGGAGGGGGCGCTGAGGCCGGGGAGCTGTTTTTT; J: TRBJ2-2; D: TRBD1; size: .; V: TRBV11-2
CDR3: CSVVKGLAVYEQYF; DNA: TGCAGCGTCGTTAAGGGACTAGCGGTATACGAGCAGTACTTC; J: TRBJ2-7; D: TRBD2; size: .; V: TRBV29-1